One sample yielded the 15 T cell receptor beta chains listed below, sequenced in a study of T cell responses to AZD1222 COVID-19 vaccine. TCRdb's table, derived via immunoSEQ multiplex PCR, lists solely in-frame clones and lacks some. In the table there are roughly 70,000 clones, about four fifths of which are singletons. This sample comprised peripheral blood, obtained on day 0 of AZD1222 vaccination. The receptors stem from an adult in good health.

The V call is TRBV2, the J call TRBJ2-1; D may be TRBD2 (5 bases). With 6 bases removed from V and 5 bases from J, the gap between germline ends came to 11 bases. Germline CDR1 reads SNHLY; CDR2 reads FYNNEI. This CDR3 has 13 amino acids. In DNA, the CDR3 is TGTGCCAGCAGCGTTGGACTGGACAATGAGCAGTTCTTC. This codes for CASSVGLDNEQFF.

DNA of the CDR3: TGTGCCAGCAGCCCAGGGGGCTCTAATTCACCCCTCCACTTT. It encodes CASSPGGSNSPLHF. The V and J genes are TRBV7-3 and TRBJ1-6, with 8 bases aligning to TRBD1. This CDR3 contains 14 residues. Germline V CDR1 and CDR2: SGHTA, FQGTGA. The ends lost 5 bases at V and 6 bases at J; junction bases unmatched: 3. The entire variable domain, with the rest obtained from reference TRBV7-3 and TRBJ1-6, is as follows: GAGVSQTPSNKVTEKGKYVELRCDPISGHTALYWYRQSLGQGPEFLIYFQGTGAADDSGLPNDRFFAVRPEGSVSTLKIQRTERGDSAVYLCASSPGGSNSPLHFGNGTRLTVT.

V gene TRBV7-4 combines with J gene TRBJ1-5; possibly TRBD1 for D (5 bases). The CDR3 consists of 15 residues. Germline V lookup: CDR1 SGHVT, CDR2 SQSDAQ. V shed 5 bases and J shed 1 base, with 12 bases lying between them. CDR3 residues: CASSPGGGSNQPQHF. The CDR3 DNA reads as TGTGCCAGCAGCCCCGGCGGGGGGAGCAATCAGCCCCAGCATTTT.

The chain carries TRBV7-9 and TRBJ2-3; TRBD2 matches 8 bases. Unmatched junction bases numbered 1, after V lost 5 bases and J lost 0 bases. The CDR3 contains 14 residues. Looked up from germline, CDR1 is SEHNR and CDR2 is FQNEAQ (reference sequence). The CDR3 sequence is CASSSGGSTDTQYF. In DNA, the CDR3 is TGTGCCAGCAGCAGCGGGGGAAGCACAGATACGCAGTATTTT.

This clone was picked up a small number of times. The rearrangement uses TRBV29-1 and TRBJ2-7; 7 nucleotides line up with TRBD2. Germline CDR1 is SQVTM and CDR2 is ANQGSEA. With 6 bases clipped from V and 0 bases from J, the junction kept 8 bases outside the gene matches. This CDR3 is built from 14 residues. As DNA, the CDR3 is TGCAGCGTGGGTGGAGCGGGGTCCTCCTACGAGCAGTACTTC. Protein: CSVGGAGSSYEQYF.

The chain employs TRBV7-9 and TRBJ2-1, with D perhaps being TRBD1 or TRBD2 (6 bases each). Germline CDR1 SEHNR, CDR2 FQNEAQ (reference sequence). This CDR3 is built from 13 residues. V lost 1 base, J lost 9 bases, and 10 bases lay in between. Here the CDR3 DNA reads TGTGCCAGCAGCTTAGTCGGGGGCGGTGAGCAGTTCTTC. It specifies CASSLVGGGEQFF.

The CDR3 nucleotides read TGTGCCAGCAGCTTTTCGGCAGGATCCTACGAGCAGTACTTC. This gives the protein CASSFSAGSYEQYF. This chain connects TRBV5-5 to TRBJ2-7; D ambiguous. Per the germline V gene, CDR1 is SGHKS and CDR2 is YYEKEE (reference sequence). The V end was cut by 2 bases, the J end by 1 base, with 10 bases between. The CDR3 runs to 14 residues.

This clone has only a few counts. The chain is built from TRBV5-1 and TRBJ1-1; D perhaps matches TRBD1 (5 bases). This CDR3 comprises 15 residues. Germline V gene data show CDR1 as SGHRS and CDR2 as YFSETQ. V gave up 1 base and J gave up 0 bases, with 10 bases separating them. CDR3 sequence (DNA): TGCGCCAGCAGCTTGCAGGCAGGGATGAACACTGAAGCTTTCTTT. Translation gives CASSLQAGMNTEAFF.

The chain uses TRBV30 and TRBJ2-1, with 10 bases matching TRBD2. The CDR3 spans 14 residues. V lost 2 bases and J lost 8; bases outside the gene matches: 6. Germline loops: CDR1 GTSNPN, CDR2 SVGIG (reference sequence). This CDR3 reads CAWSKSGGAYEQFF. For the CDR3, the DNA is TGTGCCTGGAGTAAAAGCGGGGGGGCGTATGAGCAGTTCTTC.

The chain has TRBV7-9 and TRBJ2-1; 8 bases fit TRBD2. The CDR3 runs to 16 residues. Germline V gene sequence: CDR1 SEHNR, CDR2 FQNEAQ (reference sequence). Unmatched junction bases numbered 9, after V lost 5 bases and J lost 3 bases. DNA for the CDR3: TGTGCCAGCAGCCCCAAACGGGGGGGCCACTACAATGAGCAGTTCTTC. Its protein is CASSPKRGGHYNEQFF.

The rearrangement links TRBV19 to TRBJ1-1; D is perhaps TRBD1 (5 bases). CDR3 length equals 14 residues. Germline values: CDR1 LNHDA, CDR2 SQIVND (reference sequence). Trimming cost V 3 bases and J 10 bases, with 18 bases left between them. The CDR3 here is CASSISSGRGRAFF. In nucleotides, the CDR3 is TGTGCCAGTAGTATTTCATCGGGGCGCGGACGAGCTTTCTTT.

V and J are TRBV7-2 and TRBJ2-7; TRBD1 aligns across 9 bases. The V and J ends lost 4 bases and 3 bases, in that order; junction bases with no gene match: 4. The CDR3 has 14 amino acids. Looked up from germline, CDR1 is SGHTA and CDR2 is FQGNSA. CDR3 amino acids: CASSSTGGGYEQYF. For the CDR3, the DNA is TGTGCCAGCAGCTCAACAGGGGGCGGCTACGAGCAGTACTTC.

This clone was detected a few times. The chain recombines TRBV6-2 or TRBV6-3 with TRBJ2-3; 7 nucleotides line up with TRBD2. This CDR3 region has 16 residues. V was clipped by 2 bases and J by 3 bases; unmatched bases: 8. CDR1 is MNHEY, CDR2 SVGEGT, per germline. The CDR3 sequence: CASSYLANGGTDTQYF. The DNA of the CDR3 is TGTGCCAGCAGTTACCTCGCCAACGGGGGGACAGATACGCAGTATTTT.

The chain employs TRBV12-3 or TRBV12-4 and TRBJ1-4; 9 nucleotides match TRBD1. CDR3 length: 13 amino acids. V trimming: 5 bases; J trimming: 9 bases; junction bases outside the gene matches: 4. The DNA of the CDR3 is TGTGCCAGCAGTCCGGGACAGGGCCAAAAACTGTTTTTT. Translated, it gives CASSPGQGQKLFF.

The chain links TRBV6-6 to TRBJ2-3; a possible D gene is TRBD1 (6 bases). There are 16 residues in the CDR3. Trimming took off 2 bases at V and 1 base at J, with 13 bases between the two ends. Germline values: CDR1 MNHNY, CDR2 SVGAGI (reference sequence). The CDR3 nucleotides are TGTGCCAGCAGTTACGGTGACAGGACCGGCACAGATACGCAGTATTTT. Translating gives CASSYGDRTGTDTQYF.